This is a list of T cell receptor beta chains from one sample in a study of blood T cell repertoires in COVID-19. Generated by immunoSEQ multiplex PCR, the TCRdb table keeps only in-frame clones and is missing some. Among under 300,000 clones, approximately 90% were seen once, and the ten largest hold approximately 1.9%. Sequenced input: PBMCs or T cells enriched from blood (not recorded which). The source is a woman aged 18-29 years who had recovered from COVID-19. CDR3s include the opening cysteine and the closing phenylalanine or tryptophan. D genes are given only for firm matches. Part of the rows lack a size; the others show once, few, many or a class for expanded clones.

V: TRBV27
D: -
J: TRBJ1-5
size: -
DNA: TGTGCCAGCAGTTTTGTCGGTGGGGCTAGCAATCAGCCCCAGCATTTT
CDR3: CASSFVGGASNQPQHF

V: TRBV6-2/TRBV6-3
D: -
J: TRBJ1-1
size: -
DNA: TGTGCCAGCAGTTACTCAGGGGCCCTTATGAACACTGAAGCTTTCTTT
CDR3: CASSYSGALMNTEAFF

V: TRBV5-1
D: -
J: TRBJ1-2
size: -
DNA: TGCGCCAGCAGCTTGGAGGGGCCAAGGGACTATGGCTACACCTTC
CDR3: CASSLEGPRDYGYTF

V: TRBV2
D: -
J: TRBJ1-2
size: -
DNA: TGTGCCAGCAGTGAGGGCAGAAACTATGGCTACACCTTC
CDR3: CASSEGRNYGYTF

V: TRBV18
D: TRBD1
J: TRBJ1-1
size: -
DNA: TGTGCCAGCTCCCAGGACAGGGGTTTGACTGAAGCTTTCTTT
CDR3: CASSQDRGLTEAFF

V: TRBV10-1
D: TRBD2
J: TRBJ2-3
size: few
DNA: TGCGCCAGCAGTGAAGACGTAGCGGGTCACACAGATACGCAGTATTTT
CDR3: CASSEDVAGHTDTQYF

V: TRBV7-2
D: TRBD1
J: TRBJ1-2
size: -
DNA: TGTGCCAGCAGCTTAGGGACAGGCTATGGCTACACCTTC
CDR3: CASSLGTGYGYTF

V: TRBV5-1
D: TRBD2
J: TRBJ2-1
size: once
DNA: TGCGCCAGCAGCCAGGGACTAGCGGATAACAATGAGCAGTTCTTC
CDR3: CASSQGLADNNEQFF

V: TRBV4-2
D: -
J: TRBJ1-4
size: -
DNA: TGTGCCAGCAGCGAAGAAGGAGGCTGGAAAGAAAAACTGTTTTTT
CDR3: CASSEEGGWKEKLFF

V: TRBV10-2
D: TRBD1
J: TRBJ1-5
size: -
DNA: TGCGCCAGCAGCCCGACAGGGGGGGGTCAGCCCCAGCATTTT
CDR3: CASSPTGGGQPQHF

V: TRBV10-3
D: -
J: TRBJ1-1
size: -
DNA: TGTGCCATCAGTGCGGCAGGGCGCACTGAAGCTTTCTTT
CDR3: CAISAAGRTEAFF

V: TRBV3-1/TRBV3-2
D: -
J: TRBJ2-7
size: -
DNA: TGTGCCAGCAGCCAGGGGCCTGGGGGCGGAGAGCAGTACTTC
CDR3: CASSQGPGGGEQYF

V: TRBV19
D: TRBD1
J: TRBJ2-3
size: -
DNA: TGTGCCAGTAGTGCCGGGACAGTGAGCACAGATACGCAGTATTTT
CDR3: CASSAGTVSTDTQYF

V: TRBV28
D: TRBD1
J: TRBJ2-7
size: -
DNA: TGTGCCAGCAGTTTATTTTTCGGGACAGGGACCTACGAGCAGTACTTC
CDR3: CASSLFFGTGTYEQYF

V: TRBV27
D: TRBD1
J: TRBJ2-7
size: -
DNA: TGTGCCAGCAGCCCCGACAGGGGGCTCTACGAGCAGTACTTC
CDR3: CASSPDRGLYEQYF

V: TRBV21-1
D: -
J: TRBJ1-6
size: -
DNA: TGTGCCAGCAGCAAAGAAAACCGTGGAGGGAGCTCCTATAATTCACCCCTCCACTTT
CDR3: CASSKENRGGSSYNSPLHF

V: TRBV21-1
D: -
J: TRBJ2-5
size: -
DNA: TGTGCCAGCAGCGTCCTAACTAGCGGGGGACGAAAAGAGACCCAGTACTTC
CDR3: CASSVLTSGGRKETQYF

V: TRBV11-3
D: TRBD1
J: TRBJ2-5
size: -
DNA: TGTGCCAGCAATTTAGGGACAGGGGGGACCCAGTACTTC
CDR3: CASNLGTGGTQYF

V: TRBV10-3
D: TRBD1
J: TRBJ2-7
size: once
DNA: TGTGCCATCAGTGACGGGACAGGGTATGAGCAGTACTTC
CDR3: CAISDGTGYEQYF

V: TRBV7-9
D: -
J: TRBJ1-2
size: -
DNA: TGTGCCAGCAGCTTAGTCCCGGGGGACAACTATGGCTACACCTTC
CDR3: CASSLVPGDNYGYTF

V: TRBV5-1
D: TRBD2
J: TRBJ2-3
size: -
DNA: TGCGCCAGCAGCAGGAGACTAGCGGGAGGGCCTGGCACAGATACGCAGTATTTT
CDR3: CASSRRLAGGPGTDTQYF

V: TRBV2
D: TRBD1
J: TRBJ1-2
size: few
DNA: TGTGCCAGCAGTGGGACAGGGGTTGGTGGCTACACCTTC
CDR3: CASSGTGVGGYTF

V: TRBV4-1
D: -
J: TRBJ1-2
size: -
DNA: TGCGCCAGCAGCCGCCCAAGGACAGACCTGGGTGGCTACACCTTC
CDR3: CASSRPRTDLGGYTF

V: TRBV5-6
D: TRBD1
J: TRBJ2-7
size: few
DNA: TGTGCCAGCAGCTTGGGGGGGACAGTCTACGAGCAGTACTTC
CDR3: CASSLGGTVYEQYF

V: TRBV12-5
D: -
J: TRBJ1-2
size: once
DNA: TGTGCTAGTGGTTTGGAGACAAACTATGGCTACACCTTC
CDR3: CASGLETNYGYTF

V: TRBV12-3/TRBV12-4
D: -
J: TRBJ2-2
size: -
DNA: TGTGCCAGCAGTTTAATCTTTCGGGAGCTGTTTTTT
CDR3: CASSLIFRELFF

V: TRBV15
D: -
J: TRBJ1-4
size: -
DNA: TGTGCCACCAGCAGAGCCCCCTACCAAGGGCGGGAAAATAATGAAAAACTGTTTTTT
CDR3: CATSRAPYQGRENNEKLFF

V: TRBV2
D: -
J: TRBJ1-3
size: -
DNA: TGTGCCAGCAGTGTAAACGGGGGGAGCTCTGGAAACACCATATATTTT
CDR3: CASSVNGGSSGNTIYF

V: TRBV28
D: -
J: TRBJ1-3
size: -
DNA: TGTGCCAGCAGTTTACCAGGTCCTGGAAACACCATATATTTT
CDR3: CASSLPGPGNTIYF

V: TRBV11-3
D: -
J: TRBJ1-1
size: -
DNA: TGTGCCAGCAGCTTAGACATTAGAACAGGGCGGAACACTGAAGCTTTCTTT
CDR3: CASSLDIRTGRNTEAFF

V: TRBV27
D: TRBD1
J: TRBJ1-2
size: -
DNA: TGTGCCAGCAGGTTTTGGTCCCGGGACAGCGAATATGGCTACACCTTC
CDR3: CASRFWSRDSEYGYTF

V: TRBV5-4
D: -
J: TRBJ2-3
size: few
DNA: TGTGCCAGCAGCTTGGCGGCTGGAGAACGGGGGTATTTT
CDR3: CASSLAAGERGYF

V: TRBV18
D: TRBD1
J: TRBJ2-1
size: once
DNA: TGTGCCAGCTCATCCCTCGGGACAGGAACCTACAATGAGCAGTTCTTC
CDR3: CASSSLGTGTYNEQFF

V: TRBV28
D: TRBD1
J: TRBJ2-1
size: -
DNA: TGTGCCAGCAGTGGCACAGGGGGCCGGGGCCCCTACAATGAGCAGTTCTTC
CDR3: CASSGTGGRGPYNEQFF

V: TRBV4-1
D: -
J: TRBJ2-4
size: -
DNA: TGCGCCAGCAGCCAAGATGAGGACAGCCCGCGAGCCAAAAACATTCAGTACTTC
CDR3: CASSQDEDSPRAKNIQYF

V: TRBV11-3
D: -
J: TRBJ1-1
size: few
DNA: TGTGCCAGCACCACACCCAGGACGAGGGGGTACACTGAAGCTTTCTTT
CDR3: CASTTPRTRGYTEAFF

V: TRBV11-2
D: TRBD1
J: TRBJ2-2
size: few
DNA: TGTGCCAGCAGCCTGGGGACAGGGACGAACACCGGGGAGCTGTTTTTT
CDR3: CASSLGTGTNTGELFF

V: TRBV3-1/TRBV3-2
D: -
J: TRBJ2-7
size: -
DNA: TGTGCCAGCAGGAGACAGGCAGACTCCTACGAGCAGTACTTC
CDR3: CASRRQADSYEQYF

V: TRBV5-4
D: -
J: TRBJ1-6
size: -
DNA: TGTGCCAGCAGCACGGACATCTCACCCCTCCACTTT
CDR3: CASSTDISPLHF

V: TRBV7-2
D: TRBD1
J: TRBJ1-2
size: few
DNA: TGTGCCAGCAGCTTAGGACAGGGACATAGTCCGACGCCCTTC
CDR3: CASSLGQGHSPTPF

V: TRBV29-1
D: TRBD2
J: TRBJ2-7
size: once
DNA: TGCAGCGTTTGGGGACTAGCCCAAGAGCAGTACTTC
CDR3: CSVWGLAQEQYF

V: TRBV7-6
D: -
J: TRBJ2-5
size: -
DNA: TGTGCCAGCAGCCTAAGAGGGACCCAGTACTTC
CDR3: CASSLRGTQYF

V: TRBV21-1
D: -
J: TRBJ2-2
size: -
DNA: TGTGCCAGCAGCGTAAGAGGGGGCTGGGGGACCGGGGAGCTGTTTTTT
CDR3: CASSVRGGWGTGELFF

V: TRBV7-2
D: TRBD1
J: TRBJ1-5
size: -
DNA: TGTGCCAGCAGCTTAGACAGGGGTCGGAATCAGCCCCAGCATTTT
CDR3: CASSLDRGRNQPQHF

V: TRBV9
D: TRBD1
J: TRBJ1-1
size: -
DNA: TGTGCCAGCAGCATTGACAGGGACACTGAAGCTTTCTTT
CDR3: CASSIDRDTEAFF

V: TRBV24-1
D: -
J: TRBJ1-5
size: -
DNA: TGTGCCACCAGTGATACCCGCGCCCAGCATTTT
CDR3: CATSDTRAQHF

V: TRBV28
D: -
J: TRBJ1-5
size: -
DNA: TGTGCCAGCAGTCTGCCCGGGGATGGTTATCAGCCCCAGCATTTT
CDR3: CASSLPGDGYQPQHF

V: TRBV5-1
D: TRBD2
J: TRBJ2-5
size: -
DNA: TGCGCCAGCAGCACCCGGACTAGCGGGGGGTTGGTTCAAGAGACCCAGTACTTC
CDR3: CASSTRTSGGLVQETQYF

V: TRBV7-9
D: -
J: TRBJ2-7
size: -
DNA: TGTGCCGGCGGGGAGGATTACGAGCAGTACTTC
CDR3: CAGGEDYEQYF

V: TRBV18
D: TRBD1
J: TRBJ1-1
size: -
DNA: TGTGCCAGCTCACCAGGACAGGGAGAAGCTTTCTTT
CDR3: CASSPGQGEAFF